Sequencing of this TCR beta chain was carried out in a study of PD-L1 blockade in urothelial cancer. Trimming at V came to 1 base and at J to 2 bases, leaving 6 bases not matched to a gene. CDR3 length: 17 amino acids. Germline CDR1 is SGHRS and CDR2 is YFSETQ. Profiling relied on immunoSEQ multiplex PCR, and the TCRdb table lists in-frame clones only, not all of them. The sample has some 48,000 clones, 86% seen once. Noted time point: peripheral blood 6 weeks after treatment start. The receptor was derived from a man between 60 and 75 years old with urothelial cancer. This specimen consisted of PBMCs, obtained around atezolizumab (anti-PD-L1) treatment. The genes are TRBV5-1 and TRBJ2-6, with 7 positions matching TRBD2. The CDR3 sequence is CASSLLSGGAGANVLTF. CDR3 DNA: TGCGCCAGCAGCTTGCTCTCTGGGGGGGCTGGGGCCAACGTCCTGACTTTC.